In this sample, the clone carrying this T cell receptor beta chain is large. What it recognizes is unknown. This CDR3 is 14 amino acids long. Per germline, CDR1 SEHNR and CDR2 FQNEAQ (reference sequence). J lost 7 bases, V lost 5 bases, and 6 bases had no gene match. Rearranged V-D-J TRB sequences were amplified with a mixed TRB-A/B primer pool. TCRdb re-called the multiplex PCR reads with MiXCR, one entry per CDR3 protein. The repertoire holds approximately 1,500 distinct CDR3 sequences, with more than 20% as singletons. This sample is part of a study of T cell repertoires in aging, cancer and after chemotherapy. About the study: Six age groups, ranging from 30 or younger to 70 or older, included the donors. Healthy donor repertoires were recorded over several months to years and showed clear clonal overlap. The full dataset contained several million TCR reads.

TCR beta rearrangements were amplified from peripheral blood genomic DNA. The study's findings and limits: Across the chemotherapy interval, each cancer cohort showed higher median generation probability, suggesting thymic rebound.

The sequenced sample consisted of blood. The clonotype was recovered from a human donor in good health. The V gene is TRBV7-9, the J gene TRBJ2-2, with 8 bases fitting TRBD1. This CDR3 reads CASSHWTGIGELFF. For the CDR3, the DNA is TGTGCCAGCAGCCACTGGACAGGGATCGGGGAGCTGTTTTTT.